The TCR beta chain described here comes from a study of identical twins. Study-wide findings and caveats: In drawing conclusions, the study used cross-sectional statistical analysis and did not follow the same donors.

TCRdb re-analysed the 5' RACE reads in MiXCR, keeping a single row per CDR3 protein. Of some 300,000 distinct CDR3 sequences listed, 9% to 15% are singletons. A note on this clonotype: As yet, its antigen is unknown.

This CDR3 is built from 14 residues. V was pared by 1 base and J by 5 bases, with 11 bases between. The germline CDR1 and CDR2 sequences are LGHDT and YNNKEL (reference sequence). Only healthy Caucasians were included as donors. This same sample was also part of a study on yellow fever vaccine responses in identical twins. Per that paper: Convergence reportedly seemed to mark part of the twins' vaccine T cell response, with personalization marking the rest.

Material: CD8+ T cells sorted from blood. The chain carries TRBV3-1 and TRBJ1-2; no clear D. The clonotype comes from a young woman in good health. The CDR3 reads CASSQGIYSYGYTF. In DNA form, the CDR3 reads TGTGCCAGCAGCCAAGGGATCTATTCGTATGGCTACACCTTC.